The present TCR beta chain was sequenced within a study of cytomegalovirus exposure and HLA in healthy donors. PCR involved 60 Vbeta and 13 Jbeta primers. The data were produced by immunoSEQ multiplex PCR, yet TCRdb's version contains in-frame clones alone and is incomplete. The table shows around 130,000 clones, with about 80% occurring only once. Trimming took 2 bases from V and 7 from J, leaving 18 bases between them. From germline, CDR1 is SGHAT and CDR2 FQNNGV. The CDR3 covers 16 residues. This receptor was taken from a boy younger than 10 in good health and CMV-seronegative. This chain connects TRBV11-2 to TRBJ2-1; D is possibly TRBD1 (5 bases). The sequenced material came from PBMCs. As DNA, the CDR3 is TGTGCCAGCAGCTTACCCCCGGTGTGGGGCCCTAATGAGCAGTTCTTC. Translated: CASSLPPVWGPNEQFF.